A selection of T cell receptor beta chains follows, all from one sample in a study of Ad26.COV2.S vaccination and SARS-CoV-2 variants. The data were produced by immunoSEQ multiplex PCR, yet TCRdb's version contains in-frame clones alone and is incomplete. The top ten clones hold more than 7% of a sample with some 370,000 clones, roughly 80% of them seen once. Sequenced material: peripheral blood, taken in a trial of Ad26.COV2.S vaccine versus placebo. The receptors stem from a person between 18 and 60 years old who received the Ad26.COV2.S COVID-19 vaccine or a placebo. The CDR3 runs from the conserved cysteine through the conserved F or W.

>TRBJ2-1|TRBV7-3
CASSVTSRPYNEQFF
>TRBJ2-7|TRBV6-5
CASSPPSEGYEQYF
>TRBJ2-2|TRBV4-2
CASSHPSTMAVKNTGELFF
>TRBJ1-1|TRBV2
CASSSTGSRAFF
>TRBJ2-1|TRBV7-6
CASSPGTSGSFRGHEQFF
>TRBJ2-2|TRBV19
CASVGTANTGELFF
>TRBJ2-6|TRBV7-2
CASSPAGAAGANVLTF
>TRBJ2-3|TRBV5-6
CASSNTQGVGSTDTQYF
>TRBJ2-5|TRBV5-1
CASSLQGGETQYF
>TRBJ1-5|TRBV5-1
CASSFGSNQPQHF
>TRBJ2-1|TRBV12-3/TRBV12-4
CASSHGTSNEQFF
>TRBJ1-1|TRBV29-1
CSVGGENTEAFF
>TRBJ2-7|TRBV6-2/TRBV6-3
CASSYRPGQSLYEQYF
>TRBJ1-4|TRBV5-4
CASSLKQANEKLFF
>TRBJ1-2|TRBV6-2/TRBV6-3
CASSPGTGSYGYTF
>TRBJ1-2|TRBV6-1
CASSEAGNGYTF
>TRBJ2-3|TRBV30
CAWSKDSPTDTQYF
>TRBJ2-2|TRBV5-1
CASSPLGQGSGELFF
>TRBJ1-5|TRBV6-2/TRBV6-3
CASSRYREAIQPQHF
>TRBJ1-5|TRBV5-4
CASSLQGADQPQHF
>TRBJ1-6|TRBV9
CASSVRDRLSPLHF
>TRBJ2-5|TRBV6-5
CASSNGASGRETQYF
>TRBJ2-2|TRBV15
CAAGQGGLTGELFF
>TRBJ2-7|TRBV23-1
CASSQSAGSNPPEQYF
>TRBJ1-6|TRBV5-1
CASSLRDTRRSPLHF
>TRBJ2-2|TRBV6-2/TRBV6-3
CASSSPKLLAGAHTGELFF
>TRBJ2-7|TRBV27
CASSRGLYEQYF
>TRBJ2-3|TRBV4-1
CASSQDRTDTFTDTQYF
>TRBJ2-1|TRBV27
CASSLYREGLIYNEQFF
>TRBJ2-3|TRBV30
CACTVLRVVRAADTQYF
>TRBJ2-6|TRBV18
CASSPVQGAPNSGANVLTF
>TRBJ2-5|TRBV25-1
CASSEQRGRETQYF
>TRBJ2-3|TRBV6-6
CASRTGPTDTQYF
>TRBJ1-1|TRBV7-9
CASSSHRTLSTEAFF
>TRBJ1-4|TRBV7-9
CASSHDRVWTNEKLFF
>TRBJ2-1|TRBV4-1
CASSQVPGGRSYNEQFF
>TRBJ1-2|TRBV6-5
CASFSLGGYTF
>TRBJ1-1|TRBV19
CASATGGNTEAFF
>TRBJ2-3|TRBV27
CASSLSQGTDTQYF
>TRBJ1-5|TRBV6-1
CASSEGGWRNQPQHF
>TRBJ1-1|TRBV5-5
CASSLKGLQGRSNTEAFF
>TRBJ2-5|TRBV7-3
CASSLTREETQYF